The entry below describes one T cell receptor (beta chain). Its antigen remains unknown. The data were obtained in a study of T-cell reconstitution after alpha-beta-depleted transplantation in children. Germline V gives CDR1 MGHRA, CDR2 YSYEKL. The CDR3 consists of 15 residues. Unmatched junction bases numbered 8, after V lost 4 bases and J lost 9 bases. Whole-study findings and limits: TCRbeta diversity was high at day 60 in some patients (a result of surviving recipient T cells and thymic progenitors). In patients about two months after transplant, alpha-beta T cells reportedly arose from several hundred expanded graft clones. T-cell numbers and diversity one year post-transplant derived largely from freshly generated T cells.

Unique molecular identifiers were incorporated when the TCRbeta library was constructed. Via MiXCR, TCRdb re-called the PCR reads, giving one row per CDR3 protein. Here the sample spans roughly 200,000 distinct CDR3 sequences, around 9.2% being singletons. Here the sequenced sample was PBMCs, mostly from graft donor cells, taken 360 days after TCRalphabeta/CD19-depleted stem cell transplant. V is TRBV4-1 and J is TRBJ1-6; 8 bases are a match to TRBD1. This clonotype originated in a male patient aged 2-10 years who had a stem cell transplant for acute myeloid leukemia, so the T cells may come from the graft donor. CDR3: CASSRPGTGSSPLHF. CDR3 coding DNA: TGCGCCAGCAGCCGCCCCGGGACAGGAAGTTCACCCCTCCACTTT.